Described below is a single T cell receptor (beta chain) sequence and its context. Per germline, CDR1 KGHSH and CDR2 LQKENI. There are 13 residues in the CDR3. V shed 2 bases and J shed 7 bases, with 9 bases lying between them. In the original analysis: Reference gene primer amplification yielded estimated nucleated cell counts. Profiling relied on immunoSEQ multiplex PCR, and the TCRdb table lists in-frame clones only, not all of them. V and J calls and clone size are given by that table; D and trimming were obtained from the DNA. The sample comprises about 240,000 clones, approximately 86% of which are singletons, and just over 2.5% rests with the top ten. In assigning cohorts, the study relied on participant-reported clinical history. The data derive from a study of blood T cell repertoires in COVID-19. Study-wide context: Whether acute or convalescent, the COVID-19 samples came from the United States, Italy and Spain. PBMCs, B-cell-depleted T cells, or T cells provided the cDNA or gDNA that made up the material.

The TCR comes from a woman aged 30 to 39 with acute COVID-19. The specimen was PBMCs or T cells enriched from blood (not recorded which). This rearrangement joins TRBV18 to TRBJ2-1; possibly TRBD2 for D (6 bases). CDR3 nucleotides: TGTGCCAGCTCACCAGGGGAGGTAAATGAGCAGTTCTTC. It translates to CASSPGEVNEQFF.